This TCR beta chain derives from a study of identical twins. Notes on the study in general: Cord blood's abundant beta clonotypes had fewer insertions, unlike memory repertoires. A partial confounding effect on zero-insertion analyses could come from invariant MAIT and iNKT cells.

Concerning this clonotype: Antigen specificity is unknown.

TCRdb redid the calling of the 5' RACE reads with MiXCR, one entry per CDR3 protein. The data show approximately 350,000 distinct CDR3 sequences, over 9% seen once. Per germline, CDR1 MDHEN and CDR2 SYDVKM. This CDR3 is 15 amino acids long. V was cut by 2 bases and J by 1 base, with 10 bases left in between. The donors were all healthy and Caucasian. The same sample was also used in a study of yellow fever vaccine responses in identical twins. That study adds: Twins reportedly appeared to share part of their vaccine T cell response while keeping part individual.

This clonotype was sampled from a woman younger than 35 in good health. The specimen sequenced was CD8+ T cells sorted from blood. The V and J genes are TRBV28 and TRBJ2-3; the D call may be TRBD1 or TRBD2 (5 bases each). The DNA for the CDR3 is TGTGCCAGCAGTTTAAAATGGGACGGCACAGATACGCAGTATTTT. Protein sequence: CASSLKWDGTDTQYF.